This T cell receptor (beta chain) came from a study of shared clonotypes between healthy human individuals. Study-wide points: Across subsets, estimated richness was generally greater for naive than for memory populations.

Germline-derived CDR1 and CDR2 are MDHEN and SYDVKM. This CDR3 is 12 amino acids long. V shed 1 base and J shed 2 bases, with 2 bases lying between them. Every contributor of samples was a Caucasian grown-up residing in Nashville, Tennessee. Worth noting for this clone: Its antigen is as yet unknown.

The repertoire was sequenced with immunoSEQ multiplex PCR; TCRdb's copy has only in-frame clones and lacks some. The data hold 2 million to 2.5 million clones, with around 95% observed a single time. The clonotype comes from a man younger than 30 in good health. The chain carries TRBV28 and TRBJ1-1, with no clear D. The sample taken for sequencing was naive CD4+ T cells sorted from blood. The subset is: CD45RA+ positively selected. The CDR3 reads CASSLSNTEAFF. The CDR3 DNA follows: TGTGCCAGCAGTTTATCAAACACTGAAGCTTTCTTT.